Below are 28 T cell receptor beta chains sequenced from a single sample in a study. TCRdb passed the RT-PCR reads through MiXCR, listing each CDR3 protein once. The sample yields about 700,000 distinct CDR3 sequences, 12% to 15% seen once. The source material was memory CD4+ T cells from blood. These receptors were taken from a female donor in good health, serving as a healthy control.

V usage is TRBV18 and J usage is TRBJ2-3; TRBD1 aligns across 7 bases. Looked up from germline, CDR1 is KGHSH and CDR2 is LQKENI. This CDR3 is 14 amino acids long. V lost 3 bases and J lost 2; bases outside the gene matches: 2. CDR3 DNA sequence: TGTGCCAGCTCACCGACAGGGAACACAGATACGCAGTATTTT. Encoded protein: CASSPTGNTDTQYF.

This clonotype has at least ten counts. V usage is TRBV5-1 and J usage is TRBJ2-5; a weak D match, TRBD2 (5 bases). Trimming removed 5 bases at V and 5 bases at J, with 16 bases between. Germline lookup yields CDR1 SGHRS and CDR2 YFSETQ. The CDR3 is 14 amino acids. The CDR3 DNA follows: TGCGCCAGCAGACTCACCGGGTCGGGGGAGACCCAGTACTTC. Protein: CASRLTGSGETQYF.

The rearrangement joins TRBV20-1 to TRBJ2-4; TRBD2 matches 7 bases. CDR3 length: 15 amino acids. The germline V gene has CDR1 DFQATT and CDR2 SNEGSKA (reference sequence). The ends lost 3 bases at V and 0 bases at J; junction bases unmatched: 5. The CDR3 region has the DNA TGCAGTGCTAGTCCCCTAGCGGTAGCCAAAAACATTCAGTACTTC. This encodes CSASPLAVAKNIQYF.

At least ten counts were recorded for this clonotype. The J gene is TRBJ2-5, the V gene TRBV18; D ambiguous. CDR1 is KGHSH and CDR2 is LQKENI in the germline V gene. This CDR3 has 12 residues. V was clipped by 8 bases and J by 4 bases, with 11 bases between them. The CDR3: CASSPLRETQYF. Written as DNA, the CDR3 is TGTGCCAGCAGCCCACTACGAGAGACCCAGTACTTC.

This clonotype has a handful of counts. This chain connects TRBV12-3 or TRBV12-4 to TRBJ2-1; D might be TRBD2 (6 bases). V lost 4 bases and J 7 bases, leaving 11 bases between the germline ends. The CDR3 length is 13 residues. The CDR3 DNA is TGTGCCAGCAGTTCGAGTGGGGGGAATGAGCAGTTCTTC. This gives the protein CASSSSGGNEQFF.

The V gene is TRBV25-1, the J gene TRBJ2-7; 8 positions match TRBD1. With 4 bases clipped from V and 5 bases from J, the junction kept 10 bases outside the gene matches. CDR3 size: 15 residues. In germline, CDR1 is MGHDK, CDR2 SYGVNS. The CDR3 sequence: CASSGATGVGHEQYF. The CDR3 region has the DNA TGTGCCAGCAGTGGGGCGACAGGGGTAGGCCACGAGCAGTACTTC.

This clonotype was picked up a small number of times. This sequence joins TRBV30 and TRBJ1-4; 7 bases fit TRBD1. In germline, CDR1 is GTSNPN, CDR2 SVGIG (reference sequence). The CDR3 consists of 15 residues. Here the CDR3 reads CASAGGLATNEKLFF. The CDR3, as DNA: TGTGCTTCGGCAGGGGGGCTTGCAACTAATGAAAAACTGTTTTTT. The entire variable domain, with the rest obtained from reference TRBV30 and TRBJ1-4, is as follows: SQTIHQWPATLVQPVGSPLSLECTVEGTSNPNLYWYRQAAGRGLQLLFYSVGIGQISSEVPQNLSASRPQDRQFILSSKKLLLSDSGFYLCASAGGLATNEKLFFGSGTQLSVL.

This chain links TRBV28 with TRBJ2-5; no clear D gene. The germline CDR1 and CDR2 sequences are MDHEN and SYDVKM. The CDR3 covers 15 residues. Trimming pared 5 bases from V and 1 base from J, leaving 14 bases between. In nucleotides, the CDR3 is TGTGCCAGCAGTCCCCTCGACACGGCCCAAGAGACCCAGTACTTC. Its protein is CASSPLDTAQETQYF.

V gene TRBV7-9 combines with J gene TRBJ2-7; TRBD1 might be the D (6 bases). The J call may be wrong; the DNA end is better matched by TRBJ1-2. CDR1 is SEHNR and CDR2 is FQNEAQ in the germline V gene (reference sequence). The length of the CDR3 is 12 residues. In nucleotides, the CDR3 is TGTGCCAGCAGCACCGGGGGGCAAGGCTACACCTTC. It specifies CASSTGGQGYTF.

The CDR3 sequence is CASSSGLPGGEQYF. The DNA for the CDR3 is TGTGCCAGCAGCTCGGGACTGCCTGGTGGAGAGCAGTACTTC. This chain uses TRBV9 with TRBJ2-7; D is perhaps TRBD2 (6 bases). The germline V gene has CDR1 SGDLS and CDR2 YYNGEE. CDR3 length: 14 residues. V was cut by 4 bases and J by 7 bases, with 18 bases left in between.

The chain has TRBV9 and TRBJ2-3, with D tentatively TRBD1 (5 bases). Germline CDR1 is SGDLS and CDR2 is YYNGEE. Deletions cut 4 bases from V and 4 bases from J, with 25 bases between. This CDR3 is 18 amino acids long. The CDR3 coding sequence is TGTGCCAGCAGCTTGGTTCAGGGCTGGGTAGCAATGCCAGATACGCAGTATTTT. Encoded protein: CASSLVQGWVAMPDTQYF.

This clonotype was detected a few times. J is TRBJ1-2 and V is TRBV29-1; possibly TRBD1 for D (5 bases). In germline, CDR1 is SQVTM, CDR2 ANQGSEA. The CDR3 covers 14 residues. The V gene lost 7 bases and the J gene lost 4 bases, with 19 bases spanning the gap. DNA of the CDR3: TGCAGCGCGGGAGGCGGGGGGAAGAGCTATGGCTACACCTTC. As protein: CSAGGGGKSYGYTF.

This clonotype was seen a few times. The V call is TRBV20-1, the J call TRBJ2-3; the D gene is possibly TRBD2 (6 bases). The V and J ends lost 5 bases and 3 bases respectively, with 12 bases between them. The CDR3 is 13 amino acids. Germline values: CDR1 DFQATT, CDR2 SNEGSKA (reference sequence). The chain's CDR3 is CSAGDGRTDTQYF. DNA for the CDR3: TGCAGTGCTGGTGACGGGAGAACAGATACGCAGTATTTT.

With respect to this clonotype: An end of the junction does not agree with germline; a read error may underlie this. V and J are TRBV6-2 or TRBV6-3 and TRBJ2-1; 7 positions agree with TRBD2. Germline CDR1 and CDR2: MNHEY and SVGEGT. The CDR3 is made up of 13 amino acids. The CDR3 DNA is TGTGCCAGCGGACTAGGGGCGGACAATGGGCAGTTCTTC. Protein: CASGLGADNGQFF.

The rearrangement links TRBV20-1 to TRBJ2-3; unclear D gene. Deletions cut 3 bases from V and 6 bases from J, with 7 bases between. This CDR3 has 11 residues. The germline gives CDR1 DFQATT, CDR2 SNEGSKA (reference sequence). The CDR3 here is CSASTGDTQYF. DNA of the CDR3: TGCAGTGCTAGTACCGGGGATACGCAGTATTTT.

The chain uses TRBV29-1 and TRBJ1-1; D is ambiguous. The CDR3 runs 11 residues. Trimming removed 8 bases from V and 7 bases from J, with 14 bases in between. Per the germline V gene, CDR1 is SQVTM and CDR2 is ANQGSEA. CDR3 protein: CSSPGLNEAFF. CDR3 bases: TGCAGCTCGCCAGGACTGAATGAAGCTTTCTTT.

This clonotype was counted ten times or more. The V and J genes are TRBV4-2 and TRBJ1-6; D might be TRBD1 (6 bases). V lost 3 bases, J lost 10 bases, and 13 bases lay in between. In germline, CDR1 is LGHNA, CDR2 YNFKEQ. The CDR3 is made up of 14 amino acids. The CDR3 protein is CASSQDRENSPLHF. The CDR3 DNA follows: TGTGCCAGCAGCCAGGACAGAGAGAACTCACCCCTCCACTTT.

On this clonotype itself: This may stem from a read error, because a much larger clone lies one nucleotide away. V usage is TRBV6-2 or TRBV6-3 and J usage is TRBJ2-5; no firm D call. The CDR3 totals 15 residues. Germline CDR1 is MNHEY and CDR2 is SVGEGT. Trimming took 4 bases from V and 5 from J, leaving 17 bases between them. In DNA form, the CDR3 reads TGTGCCAGCAGTTGCGATGATGCTTTCCTTGAGACCCAGTACTTC. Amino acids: CASSCDDAFLETQYF.

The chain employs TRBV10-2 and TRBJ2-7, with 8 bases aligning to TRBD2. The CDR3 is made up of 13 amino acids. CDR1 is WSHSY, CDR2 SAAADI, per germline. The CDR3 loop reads CVSNKGLAGEQYF. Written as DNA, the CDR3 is TGCGTTAGCAACAAAGGACTAGCCGGCGAGCAGTACTTC.

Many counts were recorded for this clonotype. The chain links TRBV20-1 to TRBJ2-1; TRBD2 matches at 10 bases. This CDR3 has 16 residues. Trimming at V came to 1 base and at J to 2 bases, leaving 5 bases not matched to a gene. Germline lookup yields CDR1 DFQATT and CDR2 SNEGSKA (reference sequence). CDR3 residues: CSARAVTSGPYNEQFF. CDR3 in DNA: TGCAGTGCTAGAGCTGTGACTAGCGGGCCCTACAATGAGCAGTTCTTC.

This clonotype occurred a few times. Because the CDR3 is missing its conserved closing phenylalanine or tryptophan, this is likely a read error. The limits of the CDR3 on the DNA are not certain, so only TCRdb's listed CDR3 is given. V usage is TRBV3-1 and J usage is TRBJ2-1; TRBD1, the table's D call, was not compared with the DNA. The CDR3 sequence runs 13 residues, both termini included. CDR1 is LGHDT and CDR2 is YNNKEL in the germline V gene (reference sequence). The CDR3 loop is CASSQDGGRLTSV.

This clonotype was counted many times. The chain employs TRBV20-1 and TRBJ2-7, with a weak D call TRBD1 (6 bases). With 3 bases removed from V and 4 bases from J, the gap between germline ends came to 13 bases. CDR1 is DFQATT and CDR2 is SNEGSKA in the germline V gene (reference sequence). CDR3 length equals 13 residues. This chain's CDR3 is CSASRQGRYEQYF. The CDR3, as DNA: TGCAGTGCTAGCCGGCAGGGGCGATACGAGCAGTACTTC.

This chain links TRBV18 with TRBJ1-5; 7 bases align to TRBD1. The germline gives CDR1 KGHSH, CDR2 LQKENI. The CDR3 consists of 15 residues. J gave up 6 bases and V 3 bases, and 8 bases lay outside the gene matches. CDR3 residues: CASSPPGGGTQPQHF. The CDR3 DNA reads TGTGCCAGCTCACCCCCAGGGGGGGGCACTCAGCCCCAGCATTTT.

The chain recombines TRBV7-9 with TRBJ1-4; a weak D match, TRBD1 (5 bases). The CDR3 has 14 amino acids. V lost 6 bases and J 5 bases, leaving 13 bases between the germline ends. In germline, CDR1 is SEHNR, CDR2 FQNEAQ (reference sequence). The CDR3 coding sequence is TGTGCCAGCAGGCGGGCGGGGCCGAATGAAAAACTGTTTTTT. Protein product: CASRRAGPNEKLFF.

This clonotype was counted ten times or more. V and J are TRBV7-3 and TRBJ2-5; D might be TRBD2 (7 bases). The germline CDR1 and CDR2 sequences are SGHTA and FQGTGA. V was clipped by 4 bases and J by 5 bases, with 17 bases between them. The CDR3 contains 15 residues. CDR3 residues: CASSSLGGLGETQYF. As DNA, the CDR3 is TGTGCCAGCAGCTCCTTGGGGGGGCTGGGGGAGACCCAGTACTTC.

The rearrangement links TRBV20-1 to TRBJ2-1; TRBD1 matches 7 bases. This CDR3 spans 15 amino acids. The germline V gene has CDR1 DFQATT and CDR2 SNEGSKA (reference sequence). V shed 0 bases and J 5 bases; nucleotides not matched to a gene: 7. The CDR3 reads CSARDPGQHNNEQFF. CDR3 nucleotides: TGCAGTGCTAGAGATCCGGGACAGCACAACAATGAGCAGTTCTTC.

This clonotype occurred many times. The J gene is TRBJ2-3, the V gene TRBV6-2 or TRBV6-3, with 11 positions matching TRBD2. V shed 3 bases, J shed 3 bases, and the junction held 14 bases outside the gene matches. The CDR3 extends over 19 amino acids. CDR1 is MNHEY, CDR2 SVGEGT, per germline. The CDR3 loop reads CASSYVTTPGLAVTDTQYF. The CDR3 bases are TGTGCCAGCAGTTATGTGACGACTCCGGGACTAGCGGTAACAGATACGCAGTATTTT.

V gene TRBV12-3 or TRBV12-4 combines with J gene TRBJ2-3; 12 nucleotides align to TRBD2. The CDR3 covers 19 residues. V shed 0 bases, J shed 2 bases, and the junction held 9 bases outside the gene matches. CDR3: CASSLAQTSGGPFTDTQYF. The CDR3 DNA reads TGTGCCAGCAGTTTAGCGCAGACTAGCGGGGGCCCCTTCACAGATACGCAGTATTTT.